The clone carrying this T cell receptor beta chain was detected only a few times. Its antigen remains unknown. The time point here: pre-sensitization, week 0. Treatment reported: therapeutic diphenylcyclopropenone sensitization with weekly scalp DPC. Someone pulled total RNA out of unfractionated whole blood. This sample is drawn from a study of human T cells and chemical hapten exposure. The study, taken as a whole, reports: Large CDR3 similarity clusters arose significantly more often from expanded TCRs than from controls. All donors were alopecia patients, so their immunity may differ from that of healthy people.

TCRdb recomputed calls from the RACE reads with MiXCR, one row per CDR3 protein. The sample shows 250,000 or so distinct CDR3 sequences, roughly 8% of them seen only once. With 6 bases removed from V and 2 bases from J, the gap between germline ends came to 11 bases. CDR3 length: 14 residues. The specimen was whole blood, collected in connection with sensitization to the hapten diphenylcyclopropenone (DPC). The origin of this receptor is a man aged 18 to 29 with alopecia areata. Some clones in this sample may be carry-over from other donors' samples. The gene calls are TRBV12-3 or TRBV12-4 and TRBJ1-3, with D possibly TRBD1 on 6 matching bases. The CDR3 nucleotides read TGTGCCAGCAGACCAGGGGTAGCTGGAAACACCATATATTTT. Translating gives CASRPGVAGNTIYF.